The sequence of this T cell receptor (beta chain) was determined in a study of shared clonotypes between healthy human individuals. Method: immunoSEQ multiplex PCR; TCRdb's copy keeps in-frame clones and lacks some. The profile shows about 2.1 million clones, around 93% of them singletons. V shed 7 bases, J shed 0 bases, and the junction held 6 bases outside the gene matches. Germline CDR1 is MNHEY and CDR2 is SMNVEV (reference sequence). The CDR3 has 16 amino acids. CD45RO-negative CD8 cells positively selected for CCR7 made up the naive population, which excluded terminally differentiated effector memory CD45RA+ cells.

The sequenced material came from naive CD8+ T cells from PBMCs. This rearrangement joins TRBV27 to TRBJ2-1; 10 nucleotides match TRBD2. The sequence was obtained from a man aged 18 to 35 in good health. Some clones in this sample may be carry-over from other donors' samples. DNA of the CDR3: TGTGCCAGCACTCGACTAGCGGGTGACTCCTACAATGAGCAGTTCTTC. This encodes CASTRLAGDSYNEQFF.